What follows are 2 T cell receptor beta chains derived from one specimen sequenced in a study of cytomegalovirus exposure and HLA in healthy donors. Sequenced by immunoSEQ multiplex PCR; TCRdb stores in-frame clones only, minus some. The sample lists approximately 210,000 clones; roughly 83% were seen once. Sequencing was carried out using PBMCs. The receptors derive from a woman younger than 30 in good health and CMV-seronegative.

This chain joins TRBV5-8 and TRBJ2-5; TRBD1 aligns across 9 bases. Germline CDR1 SGHTS, CDR2 YDEGEE. The J segment lost 5 bases and the V segment lost 1 base, leaving 6 bases of the junction unmatched. CDR3 length: 15 amino acids. The CDR3, as DNA: TGTGCCAGCAGCTTGACAGGGGGCTGGGGGGAGACCCAGTACTTC. The encoded protein is CASSLTGGWGETQYF.

The gene calls are TRBV11-3 and TRBJ2-2, with 8 bases fitting TRBD1. Losses at the gene ends were 4 bases for V and 4 bases for J; bases not matched to a gene: 11. Germline-derived CDR1 and CDR2 are SGHNT and YENEEA. This CDR3 is built from 17 residues. The CDR3 bases are TGTGCCAGCAGCTCCAGCAGGACAGGGCAAGGCACCGGGGAGCTGTTTTTT. This sequence encodes CASSSSRTGQGTGELFF.